The 4 T cell receptor beta chains reported below all come from one sample, sequenced in a study of T cells in Graves' hyperthyroidism and ophthalmopathy. RNA transcripts were the template for amplifying TCR beta CDR3 regions. During a first-round RT-PCR of the TCR CDR3, the HTBI primer set was used. MiXCR was run by TCRdb on the multiplex PCR reads, yielding one entry per CDR3 protein. The data show 300,000 to 450,000 distinct CDR3 sequences, approximately 25% seen once. The sample comprised blood. The receptors originated from a man aged 45-65 years with Graves' hyperthyroidism.

The chain is built from TRBV5-1 and TRBJ2-3, with D hard to call. The germline V gene has CDR1 SGHRS and CDR2 YFSETQ. This CDR3 has 15 amino acids. Trimming removed 2 bases from V and 4 bases from J, with 14 bases in between. The CDR3, as DNA: TGCGCCAGCAGCTTTCTAGGGAAGCCGCCAGATACGCAGTATTTT. The encoded protein is CASSFLGKPPDTQYF. Full variable domain (rest looked up from reference TRBV5-1 and TRBJ2-3): KAGVTQTPRYLIKTRGQQVTLSCSPISGHRSVSWYQQTPGQGLQFLFEYFSETQRNKGNFPGRFSGRQFSNSRSEMNVSTLELGDSALYLCASSFLGKPPDTQYFGPGTRLTVL.

This clonotype was found a few times. The chain carries TRBV2 and TRBJ2-7, with D possibly being TRBD2 (5 bases). The germline V gene encodes CDR1 SNHLY and CDR2 FYNNEI. The germline V and J ends were trimmed by 7 bases and 1 base, with 17 bases remaining between them. The CDR3 is 15 amino acids. Here the CDR3 DNA reads TGTGCCAGCAATTATCTGAGCGGACCTTCCTACGAGCAGTACTTC. Its protein product is CASNYLSGPSYEQYF.

The table lists this clonotype with many counts. The DNA for the CDR3 is TGTGCCAGCAGGGACAACCAAGAGACCCAGTACTTC. Protein: CASRDNQETQYF. The V and J genes are TRBV2 and TRBJ2-5, with D possibly matching TRBD1 (5 bases). This CDR3 is built from 12 residues. The V end lost 6 bases, the J end lost 0 bases, and 5 bases lay between the germline ends. The germline gives CDR1 SNHLY, CDR2 FYNNEI.

As concerns this clonotype: A much larger clone sits a single nucleotide away, making a read error possible. This chain links TRBV15 with TRBJ2-5; TRBD1 aligns across 8 bases. The DNA end is a closer match to TRBJ2-1, so the J assignment may be wrong. CDR3 length: 21 residues. Germline values: CDR1 LNHNV, CDR2 YYDKDF (reference sequence). The CDR3 coding sequence is TGTGCCACCAGCAGAGATGGACAGGGAGGTAGCGGTTCGCCCCTTCAAGAGACCCAGTTCTTC. It specifies CATSRDGQGGSGSPLQETQFF.